Listed below are T cell receptor beta chains from one sample, sequenced in a study of post-analysis software for immune sequencing data. TCRdb redid the calling of the PCR reads with MiXCR, one entry per CDR3 protein. The sample gives 750,000 to 950,000 distinct CDR3 sequences, approximately 53% of which show up once; approximately 4.3% is in the top ten. Sequences were obtained from blood. The origin of the receptors is a girl aged 5-17 years with multiple sclerosis. CDR3s include the opening cysteine and the closing phenylalanine or tryptophan. D genes are given only for firm matches. Clone size is shown for a subset of rows, as once, few, many or a class of expanded clone.

v_gene,abundance,j_gene,d_gene,CDR3aa,CDR3nt
TRBV6-6,many,TRBJ2-7,NA,CASSYSRGAYEQYF,TGTGCCAGCAGTTACTCTAGGGGCGCCTACGAGCAGTACTTC
TRBV9,NA,TRBJ2-1,NA,CASSVASGVKEQFF,TGTGCCAGCAGCGTAGCTTCGGGGGTGAAGGAGCAGTTCTTC
TRBV6-6,few,TRBJ1-2,NA,CASSYGGEGYTF,TGTGCCAGCAGTTACGGGGGGGAAGGCTACACCTTC
TRBV29-1,NA,TRBJ2-1,NA,CSVEDRLKSQFPYNEQFF,TGCAGCGTTGAAGATCGATTGAAAAGTCAATTCCCCTACAATGAGCAGTTCTTC
TRBV5-1,once,TRBJ2-1,TRBD2,CASSTASGSVNEQFF,TGCGCCAGCAGCACTGCTAGCGGCTCGGTCAATGAGCAGTTCTTC
TRBV6-5,NA,TRBJ2-7,NA,CASSYSKGRSPHEQYF,TGTGCCAGCAGTTACTCGAAAGGCCGGTCTCCCCACGAGCAGTACTTC
TRBV20-1,NA,TRBJ1-2,TRBD1,CSARAGRGTPNYGYTF,TGCAGTGCTAGAGCGGGCAGGGGGACGCCTAACTATGGCTACACCTTC
TRBV20-1,NA,TRBJ2-1,NA,CSAYTAWGYNEQFF,TGCAGTGCTTACACAGCCTGGGGGTACAATGAGCAGTTCTTC
TRBV12-3/TRBV12-4,NA,TRBJ1-5,TRBD1,CASRLDRGSNQPQHF,TGTGCCAGCAGACTCGACAGGGGGAGCAATCAGCCCCAGCATTTT
TRBV12-3/TRBV12-4,once,TRBJ2-3,NA,CASSPPNVRTDTQYF,TGTGCCAGCAGCCCCCCTAACGTCCGCACAGATACGCAGTATTTT
TRBV5-1,few,TRBJ2-7,NA,CASSLDPGLAYEQYF,TGCGCCAGCAGCTTGGACCCGGGGTTGGCGTACGAGCAGTACTTC
TRBV5-1,NA,TRBJ2-7,TRBD1,CASSSRAGQGSYEQYF,TGCGCCAGCAGCTCCCGGGCGGGACAGGGCTCCTACGAGCAGTACTTC
TRBV27,once,TRBJ2-7,TRBD1,CASKQGAWTYEQYF,TGTGCCAGCAAACAGGGGGCTTGGACCTACGAGCAGTACTTC
TRBV15,NA,TRBJ2-7,NA,CATSKEQGDYEQYF,TGTGCCACCAGCAAGGAACAGGGCGACTACGAGCAGTACTTC
TRBV2,NA,TRBJ2-1,TRBD2,CASSESLAGENEQFF,TGTGCCAGCAGTGAATCATTAGCGGGAGAGAATGAGCAGTTCTTC
TRBV6-5,NA,TRBJ1-2,NA,CATGGVNYGYTF,TGTGCCACCGGGGGGGTTAACTATGGCTACACCTTC
TRBV5-6,NA,TRBJ1-2,NA,CASSFRDFDYGYTF,TGTGCCAGCAGCTTTAGGGACTTCGACTATGGCTACACCTTC
TRBV7-8,once,TRBJ2-7,NA,CASSLAQMNYEQYF,TGTGCCAGCAGCTTAGCTCAGATGAACTACGAGCAGTACTTC
TRBV6-6,few,TRBJ2-5,TRBD1,CASSTGTEVQETQYF,TGTGCCAGCAGCACCGGGACAGAGGTTCAAGAGACCCAGTACTTC
TRBV29-1,few,TRBJ2-1,TRBD1,CSVGGTGTGVWSFSYNEQFF,TGCAGCGTGGGCGGTACCGGGACAGGGGTTTGGAGCTTCTCCTACAATGAGCAGTTCTTC
TRBV7-9,once,TRBJ2-7,TRBD1,CASSSLRDRAHEQYF,TGTGCCAGCAGCTCGCTCCGGGACAGGGCCCACGAGCAGTACTTC
TRBV18,few,TRBJ2-1,NA,CASSPGSSYNEQFF,TGTGCCAGCTCACCCGGGAGCTCCTACAATGAGCAGTTCTTC
TRBV7-3,NA,TRBJ1-1,NA,CASSPGAQNTEAFF,TGTGCCAGCAGCCCCGGCGCGCAGAACACTGAAGCTTTCTTT
TRBV12-3/TRBV12-4,NA,TRBJ2-1,TRBD2,CASSLDTRLGPLAGKERTYNEQFF,TGTGCCAGCAGTTTAGATACCAGATTGGGGCCGCTAGCGGGAAAAGAAAGGACCTACAATGAGCAGTTCTTC
TRBV4-1,NA,TRBJ1-1,NA,CASSQTGLNTEAFF,TGCGCCAGCAGCCAAACGGGTCTAAACACTGAAGCTTTCTTT
TRBV27,NA,TRBJ1-1,NA,CASSWSSNTEAFF,TGTGCCAGCAGTTGGTCCTCGAACACTGAAGCTTTCTTT
TRBV14,NA,TRBJ2-3,TRBD2,CASSQAPGLGDTQYF,TGTGCCAGCAGCCAAGCCCCGGGACTAGGGGATACGCAGTATTTT
TRBV5-1,NA,TRBJ2-3,TRBD2,CASSLAASGPDTQYF,TGCGCCAGCAGCTTGGCGGCTAGCGGCCCCGATACGCAGTATTTT
TRBV29-1,NA,TRBJ2-3,NA,CSVESGSSTDTQYF,TGCAGCGTTGAGAGCGGCTCTAGCACAGATACGCAGTATTTT
TRBV9,NA,TRBJ2-7,TRBD2,CASSANPLSGRVFHEQYF,TGTGCCAGCAGCGCCAACCCCCTTAGCGGGAGAGTCTTCCACGAGCAGTACTTC
TRBV7-9,NA,TRBJ1-2,NA,CASSFLHAYGYTF,TGTGCCAGCAGCTTCCTCCACGCATATGGCTACACCTTC
TRBV12-3/TRBV12-4,few,TRBJ1-1,TRBD1,CASSARPPGQGPAFF,TGTGCCAGCAGTGCCCGGCCGCCCGGACAGGGACCCGCTTTCTTT
TRBV12-3/TRBV12-4,NA,TRBJ1-1,NA,CASSPMEVEAFF,TGTGCCAGCAGTCCAATGGAGGTTGAAGCTTTCTTT
TRBV5-1,NA,TRBJ1-2,TRBD1,CASSPEQGANYGYTF,TGCGCCAGCAGCCCTGAACAGGGGGCTAACTATGGCTACACCTTC
TRBV12-3/TRBV12-4,NA,TRBJ1-2,NA,CASSLDAGTDQGYTF,TGTGCCAGCAGTTTAGATGCTGGGACGGACCAGGGCTACACCTTC
TRBV7-6,NA,TRBJ2-5,NA,CASSLAGQSQYF,TGTGCCAGCAGCTTAGCTGGACAATCCCAGTACTTC
TRBV7-3,few,TRBJ2-6,NA,CASSLQSGANVLTF,TGTGCCAGCAGCTTACAGTCCGGGGCCAACGTCCTGACTTTC
TRBV29-1,NA,TRBJ2-1,NA,CSVGGWGRPEQFF,TGCAGCGTTGGGGGGTGGGGCCGTCCCGAGCAGTTCTTC
TRBV29-1,NA,TRBJ2-7,NA,CSVGGPFGEQYF,TGCAGCGTCGGCGGGCCCTTCGGGGAGCAGTACTTC
TRBV20-1,NA,TRBJ2-1,TRBD2,CSASLAGVNEQFF,TGCAGTGCTAGTCTTGCGGGGGTAAATGAGCAGTTCTTC
TRBV7-2,few,TRBJ2-1,TRBD2,CASSNKRGRGRARDNEQFF,TGTGCCAGCAGCAACAAAAGGGGTCGCGGGAGGGCCCGGGACAATGAGCAGTTCTTC
TRBV6-5,NA,TRBJ2-2,TRBD2,CASSSTIAGGNTGELFF,TGTGCCAGCAGTTCGACGATAGCGGGAGGGAACACCGGGGAGCTGTTTTTT
TRBV10-3,NA,TRBJ2-7,TRBD2,CAISSSGREYEQYF,TGTGCCATCAGTTCTAGCGGGAGAGAATACGAGCAGTACTTC
TRBV5-1,NA,TRBJ2-5,TRBD2,CASSLAGRYSGGVLQETQYF,TGCGCCAGCAGCTTGGCCGGCCGGTATAGCGGGGGGGTGCTTCAAGAGACCCAGTACTTC
TRBV5-1,NA,TRBJ2-1,TRBD2,CASSLISGMANEQFF,TGCGCCAGCAGCTTGATCAGCGGGATGGCGAATGAGCAGTTCTTC
TRBV27,many,TRBJ2-7,NA,CASSFVGGPYEQYF,TGTGCCAGCAGTTTCGTCGGAGGTCCCTACGAGCAGTACTTC
TRBV6-4,NA,TRBJ2-1,NA,CASSVGVRGEQFF,TGTGCCAGCAGTGTCGGAGTCAGGGGTGAGCAGTTCTTC
TRBV7-9,NA,TRBJ1-6,TRBD1,CAGQGGNSPLHF,TGTGCCGGACAGGGTGGTAATTCACCCCTCCACTTT
TRBV5-6,once,TRBJ1-5,NA,CASSPQGTGNQPQHF,TGTGCCAGCAGCCCGCAGGGGACGGGAAATCAGCCCCAGCATTTT
TRBV12-3/TRBV12-4,NA,TRBJ1-4,NA,CASRGLATNEKLFF,TGTGCCAGCAGGGGACTCGCAACTAATGAAAAACTGTTTTTT
TRBV29-1,many,TRBJ2-7,TRBD2,CSAVLASEQYF,TGCAGCGCCGTACTAGCGAGCGAGCAGTACTTC
TRBV4-1,NA,TRBJ2-1,TRBD2,CASSHLIGLADNEQFF,TGCGCCAGCAGCCATCTTATTGGACTAGCGGACAATGAGCAGTTCTTC
TRBV20-1,few,TRBJ2-1,NA,CSRQDPRYNEQFF,TGCAGTCGCCAGGACCCCCGCTACAATGAGCAGTTCTTC
TRBV12-3/TRBV12-4,NA,TRBJ1-1,TRBD1,CASSVQGDEAFF,TGTGCCAGCAGTGTTCAGGGGGATGAAGCTTTCTTT
TRBV5-1,NA,TRBJ2-3,TRBD1,CASSPRTGQTDTQYF,TGCGCCAGCAGCCCGAGGACAGGGCAAACAGATACGCAGTATTTT
TRBV20-1,NA,TRBJ2-7,NA,CSAVQSSYEQYF,TGCAGTGCTGTACAGAGTTCCTACGAGCAGTACTTC
TRBV20-1,few,TRBJ2-5,NA,CSARPPWRGQETQYF,TGCAGTGCTAGACCCCCATGGCGGGGCCAAGAGACCCAGTACTTC
TRBV10-3,NA,TRBJ1-2,NA,CAISEPGQKYGYTF,TGTGCCATCAGTGAGCCGGGACAAAAGTATGGCTACACCTTC